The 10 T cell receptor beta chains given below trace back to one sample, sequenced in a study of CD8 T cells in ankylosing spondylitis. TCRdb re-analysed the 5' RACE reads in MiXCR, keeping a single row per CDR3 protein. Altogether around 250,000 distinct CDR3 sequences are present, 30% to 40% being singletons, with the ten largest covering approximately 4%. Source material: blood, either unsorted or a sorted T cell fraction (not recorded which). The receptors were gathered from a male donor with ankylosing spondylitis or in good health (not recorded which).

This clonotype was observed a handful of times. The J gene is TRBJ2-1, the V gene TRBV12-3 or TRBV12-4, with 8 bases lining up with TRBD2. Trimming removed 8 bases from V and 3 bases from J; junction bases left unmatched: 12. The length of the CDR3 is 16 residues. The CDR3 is CASRPPGLVNYNEQFF. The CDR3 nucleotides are TGTGCCAGCCGACCTCCGGGACTAGTTAACTACAATGAGCAGTTCTTC.

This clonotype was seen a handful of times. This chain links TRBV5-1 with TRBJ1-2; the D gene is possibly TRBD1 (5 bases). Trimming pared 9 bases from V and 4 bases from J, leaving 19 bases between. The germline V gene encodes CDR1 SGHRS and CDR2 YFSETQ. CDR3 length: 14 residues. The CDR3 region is CATKQGGWSYGYTF. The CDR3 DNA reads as TGCGCCACTAAGCAGGGAGGTTGGAGCTATGGCTACACCTTC.

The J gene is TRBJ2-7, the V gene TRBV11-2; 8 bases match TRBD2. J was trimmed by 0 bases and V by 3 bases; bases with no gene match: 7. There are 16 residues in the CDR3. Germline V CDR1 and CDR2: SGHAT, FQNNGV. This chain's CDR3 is CASSLALSGDSYEQYF. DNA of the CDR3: TGTGCCAGCAGCTTGGCCCTTAGCGGGGACTCCTACGAGCAGTACTTC.

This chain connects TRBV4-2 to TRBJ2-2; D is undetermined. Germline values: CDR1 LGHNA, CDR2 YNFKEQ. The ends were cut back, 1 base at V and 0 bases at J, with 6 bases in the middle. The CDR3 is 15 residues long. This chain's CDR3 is CASSQVGPNTGELFF. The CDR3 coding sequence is TGTGCCAGCAGCCAAGTGGGCCCGAACACCGGGGAGCTGTTTTTT.

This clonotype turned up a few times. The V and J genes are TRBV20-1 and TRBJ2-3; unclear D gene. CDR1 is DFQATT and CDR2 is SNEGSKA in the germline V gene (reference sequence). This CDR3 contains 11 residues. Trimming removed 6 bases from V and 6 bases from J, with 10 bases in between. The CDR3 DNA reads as TGCAGTGCCCTAAGAATGGATACGCAGTATTTT. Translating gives CSALRMDTQYF.

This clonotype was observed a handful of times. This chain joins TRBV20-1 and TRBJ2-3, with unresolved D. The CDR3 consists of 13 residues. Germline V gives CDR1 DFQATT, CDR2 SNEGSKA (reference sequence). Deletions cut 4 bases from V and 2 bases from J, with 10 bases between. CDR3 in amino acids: CSATPSVTDTQYF. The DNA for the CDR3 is TGCAGTGCTACCCCTTCCGTCACAGATACGCAGTATTTT.

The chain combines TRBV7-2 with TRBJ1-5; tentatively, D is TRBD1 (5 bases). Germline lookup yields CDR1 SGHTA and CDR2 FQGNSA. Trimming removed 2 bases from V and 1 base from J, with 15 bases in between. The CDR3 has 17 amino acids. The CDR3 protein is CASSLLPGTLSNQPQHF. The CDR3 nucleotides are TGTGCCAGCAGCTTACTACCGGGGACGTTAAGCAATCAGCCCCAGCATTTT.

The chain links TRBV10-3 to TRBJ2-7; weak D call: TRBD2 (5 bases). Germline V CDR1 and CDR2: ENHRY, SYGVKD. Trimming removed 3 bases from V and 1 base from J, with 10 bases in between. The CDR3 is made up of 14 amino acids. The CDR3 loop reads CAISEGGYSYEQYF. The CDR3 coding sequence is TGTGCCATCAGTGAAGGAGGTTATTCCTACGAGCAGTACTTC.

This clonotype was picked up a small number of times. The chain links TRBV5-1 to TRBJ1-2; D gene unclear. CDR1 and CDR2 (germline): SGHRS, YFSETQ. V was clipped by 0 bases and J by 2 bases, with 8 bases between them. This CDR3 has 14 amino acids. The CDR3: CASSLEGTNYGYTF. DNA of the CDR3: TGCGCCAGCAGCTTGGAGGGCACAAACTATGGCTACACCTTC.

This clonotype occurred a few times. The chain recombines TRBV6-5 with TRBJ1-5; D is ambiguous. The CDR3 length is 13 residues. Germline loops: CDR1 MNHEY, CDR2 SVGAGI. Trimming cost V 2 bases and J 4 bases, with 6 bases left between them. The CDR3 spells CASSYQLNQPQHF. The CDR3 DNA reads TGTGCCAGCAGTTACCAGTTAAATCAGCCCCAGCATTTT.